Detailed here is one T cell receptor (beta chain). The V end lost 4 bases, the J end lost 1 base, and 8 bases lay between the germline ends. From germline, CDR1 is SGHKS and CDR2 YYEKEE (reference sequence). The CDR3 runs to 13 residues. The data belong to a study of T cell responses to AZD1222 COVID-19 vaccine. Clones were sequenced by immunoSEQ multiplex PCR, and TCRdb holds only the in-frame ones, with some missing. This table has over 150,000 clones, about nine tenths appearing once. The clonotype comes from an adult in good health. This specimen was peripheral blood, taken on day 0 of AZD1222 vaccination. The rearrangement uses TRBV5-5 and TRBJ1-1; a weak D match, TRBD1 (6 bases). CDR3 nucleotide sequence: TGTGCCAGCAGCACAGGGCCGAACACTGAAGCTTTCTTT. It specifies CASSTGPNTEAFF.